These 17 T cell receptor beta chains were sequenced from one sample in a study of T cells in Graves' hyperthyroidism and ophthalmopathy. TCR beta CDR3 regions were amplified from RNA transcripts. The primer set for the first-round RT-PCR of the TCR CDR3 was HTBI. TCRdb itself ran the multiplex PCR reads through MiXCR, one entry per CDR3 protein. The sample shows under 350,000 distinct CDR3 sequences, over 15% of them seen only once. Sequenced input: blood. The receptors originated from a woman between 50 and 59 years old with Graves' hyperthyroidism.

DNA for the CDR3: TGTGCCAGCGGAAGCCCCGGGACAGGGTACCAAGAGACCCAGTACTTC. Translating gives CASGSPGTGYQETQYF. The gene calls are TRBV6-1 and TRBJ2-5; 9 nucleotides line up with TRBD1. The trim removed 8 bases at V and 0 bases at J, leaving 10 bases unmatched. This CDR3 spans 16 amino acids. Germline V CDR1 and CDR2: MNHNS, SASEGT.

As for this clonotype: Possible read error: a much larger clone is one base away. V and J are TRBV3-1 and TRBJ1-1, with D tentatively TRBD1 (5 bases). The germline gives CDR1 LGHDT, CDR2 YNNKEL (reference sequence). The CDR3 covers 11 residues. CDR3 sequence reads: CGSLQGTEAFF. In nucleotides, the CDR3 is TGTGGCAGCCTCCAGGGCACTGAAGCTTTCTTT.

This chain connects TRBV7-8 to TRBJ1-2; 10 bases agree with TRBD1. V lost 5 bases to trimming and J lost 4 bases; unmatched junction nucleotides: 7. The germline CDR1 and CDR2 sequences are SGHVS and FQNEAQ. This CDR3 spans 15 amino acids. CDR3 coding DNA: TGTGCCAGCAGCGTCATGGGACAGGGGAGCTATGGCTACACCTTC. Its translation: CASSVMGQGSYGYTF. The full variable domain, with the rest looked up from reference TRBV7-8 and TRBJ1-2, is GAGVSQSPRYKVAKRGQDVALRCDPISGHVSLFWYQQALGQGPEFLTYFQNEAQLDKSGLPSDRFFAERPEGSVSTLKIQRTQQEDSAVYLCASSVMGQGSYGYTFGSGTRLTVV.

At least ten counts were recorded for this clonotype. The chain joins TRBV12-3 or TRBV12-4 to TRBJ1-1; D perhaps matches TRBD1 (6 bases). This CDR3 contains 13 residues. Deletions cut 6 bases from V and 6 bases from J, with 14 bases between. In DNA form, the CDR3 reads TGTGCCAGCAGCCCACAGGGAGGGGCTGAAGCTTTCTTT. Translating it yields CASSPQGGAEAFF.

To note about this clonotype: Being one base from a much bigger clone, this may be a read error. The J gene is TRBJ2-5, the V gene TRBV5-5, with D tentatively TRBD1 (6 bases). The length of the CDR3 is 14 residues. The germline CDR1 and CDR2 sequences are SGHKS and YYEKEE (reference sequence). The CDR3 region has the DNA TGTGCCAGCAGCTTGGCACACAGGGAAGAGATCCAGTACTTC. It translates to CASSLAHREEIQYF.

In this sample, this clonotype turned up many times. The chain couples TRBV20-1 to TRBJ2-1; weak D call: TRBD2 (6 bases). V was pared by 3 bases and J by 5 bases, with 23 bases between. The germline V gene encodes CDR1 DFQATT and CDR2 SNEGSKA (reference sequence). The CDR3 contains 17 residues. The DNA of the CDR3 is TGCAGTGCTAGGCCCTCCTCCGGGACTTCATGGGACAATGAGCAGTTCTTC. It codes for CSARPSSGTSWDNEQFF.

This sequence joins TRBV13 and TRBJ2-2; perhaps TRBD2 as D (6 bases). Germline loops: CDR1 PRHDT, CDR2 FYEKMQ (reference sequence). Trimming cost V 4 bases and J 5 bases, with 11 bases left between them. The CDR3 sequence is 14 residues long. The CDR3 loop is CASSSGLETGELFF. CDR3 in DNA: TGTGCCAGCAGCTCGGGACTTGAGACCGGGGAGCTGTTTTTT.

This chain uses TRBV28 with TRBJ2-7; D is uncertain. The germline CDR1 and CDR2 sequences are MDHEN and SYDVKM. The V and J ends lost 5 bases and 3 bases respectively, with 14 bases between them. There are 14 residues in the CDR3. The CDR3 reads CASSEAPVLYEQYF. In DNA form, the CDR3 reads TGTGCCAGCAGTGAAGCCCCTGTTCTCTACGAGCAGTACTTC.

The V and J genes are TRBV29-1 and TRBJ1-6; D ambiguous. This CDR3 region has 13 residues. V was clipped by 4 bases and J by 10 bases, with 14 bases between them. Per the germline V gene, CDR1 is SQVTM and CDR2 is ANQGSEA. In nucleotides, the CDR3 is TGCAGCGTTGTGGAGACCCTAGAATCACCCCTCCACTTT. This codes for CSVVETLESPLHF.

The chain uses TRBV19 and TRBJ2-2, with D hard to call. CDR3 length: 14 amino acids. Germline V gene sequence: CDR1 LNHDA, CDR2 SQIVND (reference sequence). V lost 3 bases and J lost 1, with 6 bases in between. The CDR3 nucleotides read TGTGCCAGTAGTATGAGTGGGAACACCGGGGAGCTGTTTTTT. It yields the protein CASSMSGNTGELFF.

In this sample, this clonotype turned up a few times. The V gene is TRBV24-1, the J gene TRBJ2-7, with no clear D. This CDR3 contains 13 residues. Per the germline V gene, CDR1 is KGHDR and CDR2 is SFDVKD. Trimming took 5 bases from V and 7 from J, leaving 14 bases between them. CDR3 DNA sequence: TGTGCCACCAGTGCATCTCCCCTGGATGAGCAGTACTTC. It yields the protein CATSASPLDEQYF.

This chain links TRBV12-3 or TRBV12-4 with TRBJ2-1; a weak D match, TRBD2 (6 bases). V was pared by 5 bases and J by 15 bases, with 17 bases between. The CDR3 length is 12 residues. CDR3: CASSPLAAARFF. CDR3 DNA sequence: TGTGCCAGCAGTCCCTTAGCGGCCGCGCGGTTCTTC.

This clonotype appeared a few times. The chain is built from TRBV2 and TRBJ2-3, with 7 bases fitting TRBD2. The junction had 8 bases not matched to a gene; V was cut back by 7 bases and J by 1 base. This CDR3 contains 15 residues. From germline, CDR1 is SNHLY and CDR2 FYNNEI. In DNA form, the CDR3 reads TGTGCCAGCAACCGGTTAACTAGCGGCACAGATACGCAGTATTTT. This gives the protein CASNRLTSGTDTQYF.

The table lists this clonotype with many counts. The CDR3 DNA is TGTGCCAGCAGCCAAGGTCGTGGCTACACCTTC. As protein: CASSQGRGYTF. The gene calls are TRBV3-1 and TRBJ1-2; D not resolved. Trimming removed 1 base from V and 7 bases from J, with 4 bases in between. The CDR3 covers 11 residues. Germline V gene lookup returns CDR1 LGHDT and CDR2 YNNKEL (reference sequence).

This clonotype occurred many times. The gene calls are TRBV30 and TRBJ2-1; tentatively, D is TRBD1 (5 bases). Looked up from germline, CDR1 is GTSNPN and CDR2 is SVGIG (reference sequence). The ends were cut back, 4 bases at V and 2 bases at J, with 9 bases in the middle. The CDR3 runs to 13 residues. The CDR3 sequence: CAWTGQTYNEQFF. The DNA of the CDR3 is TGTGCCTGGACAGGGCAAACCTACAATGAGCAGTTCTTC.

This clonotype occurred many times. The J gene is TRBJ1-2, the V gene TRBV6-1; 9 bases are a match to TRBD1. Germline-derived CDR1 and CDR2 are MNHNS and SASEGT. The V segment lost 8 bases and the J segment 6 bases; nucleotides outside the gene matches: 7. The CDR3 is made up of 13 amino acids. CDR3 region: CASSLGQGNGYTF. In DNA, the CDR3 is TGTGCCAGCTCACTGGGACAGGGAAATGGCTACACCTTC.

V usage is TRBV3-1 and J usage is TRBJ2-2; D is undetermined. The germline V gene encodes CDR1 LGHDT and CDR2 YNNKEL (reference sequence). Trimming cost V 3 bases and J 7 bases, with 18 bases left between them. The CDR3 extends over 16 amino acids. The CDR3 is CASSQGRRTPVGELFF. The CDR3 DNA reads as TGTGCCAGCAGCCAGGGCCGACGGACCCCCGTCGGGGAGCTGTTTTTT.